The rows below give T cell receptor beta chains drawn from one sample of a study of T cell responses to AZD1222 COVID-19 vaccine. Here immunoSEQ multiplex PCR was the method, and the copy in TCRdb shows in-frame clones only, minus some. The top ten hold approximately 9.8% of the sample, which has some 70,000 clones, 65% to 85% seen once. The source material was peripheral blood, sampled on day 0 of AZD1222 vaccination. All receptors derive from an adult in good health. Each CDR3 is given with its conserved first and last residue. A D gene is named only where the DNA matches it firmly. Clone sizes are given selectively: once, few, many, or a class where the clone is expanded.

CDR3 DNA: TGCGCCAGCAGCCTGGGACAGGGATCTTCCTCTGGAAACACCATATATTTT
CDR3 protein: CASSLGQGSSSGNTIYF
clone size: -
D gene: TRBD1
J gene: TRBJ1-3
V gene: TRBV5-1

CDR3 DNA: TGTGCCAGCAGTTTCGTTTTGGCGGGGGGGCCGGCTACGCAGTATTTT
CDR3 protein: CASSFVLAGGPATQYF
clone size: -
D gene: TRBD2
J gene: TRBJ2-3
V gene: TRBV27

CDR3 DNA: TGTGCCAGCTCACCACCCCGGGACAATCAGCCCCAGCATTTT
CDR3 protein: CASSPPRDNQPQHF
clone size: once
D gene: -
J gene: TRBJ1-5
V gene: TRBV18

CDR3 DNA: TGTGCCAGCAGCTTAGGGATTTCGGGCTACACCTTC
CDR3 protein: CASSLGISGYTF
clone size: -
D gene: -
J gene: TRBJ1-2
V gene: TRBV12-3/TRBV12-4

CDR3 DNA: TGTGCCAGCAGCCAAGAGACAGTGAGCTCTGGAAACACCATATATTTT
CDR3 protein: CASSQETVSSGNTIYF
clone size: -
D gene: -
J gene: TRBJ1-3
V gene: TRBV4-2

CDR3 DNA: TGTGCCAGCAACCCCGGGGGTATGAACACTGAAGCTTTCTTT
CDR3 protein: CASNPGGMNTEAFF
clone size: -
D gene: -
J gene: TRBJ1-1
V gene: TRBV11-2

CDR3 DNA: TGTGCCAGCAGCTCGGGACTTACAAATAACAATGAGCAGTTCTTC
CDR3 protein: CASSSGLTNNNEQFF
clone size: -
D gene: -
J gene: TRBJ2-1
V gene: TRBV11-1

CDR3 DNA: TGTGCCTGGAGTGTACTTAACGAAGCTTTCTTT
CDR3 protein: CAWSVLNEAFF
clone size: -
D gene: -
J gene: TRBJ1-1
V gene: TRBV30

CDR3 DNA: TGTGCCAGCAGCGAAGGTCAGGGGGATAATGAAAAACTGTTTTTT
CDR3 protein: CASSEGQGDNEKLFF
clone size: -
D gene: TRBD1
J gene: TRBJ1-4
V gene: TRBV3-1/TRBV3-2

CDR3 DNA: TGTGCCAGCACCCCGGGGGGGGCGGTGAACACTGAAGCTTTCTTT
CDR3 protein: CASTPGGAVNTEAFF
clone size: -
D gene: -
J gene: TRBJ1-1
V gene: TRBV28

CDR3 DNA: TGCGCCAGCAGTTTTGACAGGGCGGTCAAAAACATTCAGTACTTC
CDR3 protein: CASSFDRAVKNIQYF
clone size: -
D gene: TRBD1
J gene: TRBJ2-4
V gene: TRBV5-1

CDR3 DNA: TGTGCCATTAGTTATAAGGGGTCGAACACTGAAGCTTTCTTT
CDR3 protein: CAISYKGSNTEAFF
clone size: -
D gene: -
J gene: TRBJ1-1
V gene: TRBV10-3

CDR3 DNA: TGTGCCAGCTCACCAAGGGGATCGGGAGAATCCACGAGCTCCTACAATGAGCAGTTCTTC
CDR3 protein: CASSPRGSGESTSSYNEQFF
clone size: -
D gene: -
J gene: TRBJ2-1
V gene: TRBV18

CDR3 DNA: TGTGCCAGCAGCCCTGGGGACGTGTGGAATTCACCCCTCCACTTT
CDR3 protein: CASSPGDVWNSPLHF
clone size: -
D gene: -
J gene: TRBJ1-6
V gene: TRBV14

CDR3 DNA: TGCGCCAGCAGCCACTGGGCCGGGACAGGGGGGGAGACCCAGTACTTC
CDR3 protein: CASSHWAGTGGETQYF
clone size: -
D gene: TRBD1
J gene: TRBJ2-5
V gene: TRBV10-2

CDR3 DNA: TGTGCCAGCGGGGGCGGGGATCAGCCCCAGCATTTT
CDR3 protein: CASGGGDQPQHF
clone size: -
D gene: -
J gene: TRBJ1-5
V gene: TRBV7-9

CDR3 DNA: TGTGCCACCCGGGCGGGCGGTACTGAAGCTTTCTTT
CDR3 protein: CATRAGGTEAFF
clone size: -
D gene: -
J gene: TRBJ1-1
V gene: TRBV10-3

CDR3 DNA: TGTGCCAGCCAAAGGAGGGGTATAGCAAATCAGCCCCAGCATTTT
CDR3 protein: CASQRRGIANQPQHF
clone size: -
D gene: -
J gene: TRBJ1-5
V gene: TRBV6-5

CDR3 DNA: TGTGCCTCGAGAATTAGACAGGGGACCACTGAAGCTTTCTTT
CDR3 protein: CASRIRQGTTEAFF
clone size: few
D gene: TRBD1
J gene: TRBJ1-1
V gene: TRBV30

CDR3 DNA: TGTGCCAGCAGTTACCGGGACAGGGGAAGCTATGGCTACACCTTC
CDR3 protein: CASSYRDRGSYGYTF
clone size: -
D gene: TRBD1
J gene: TRBJ1-2
V gene: TRBV28

CDR3 DNA: TGTGCCAGCAGTTTTTGGTTCACAGGAACCCTATATCCTGATGGCTACACCTTC
CDR3 protein: CASSFWFTGTLYPDGYTF
clone size: few
D gene: -
J gene: TRBJ1-2
V gene: TRBV28

CDR3 DNA: TGTGCCAGTAGTATAGGCAGTTCAGGGTTCGGCAATGAGCAGTTCTTC
CDR3 protein: CASSIGSSGFGNEQFF
clone size: -
D gene: -
J gene: TRBJ2-1
V gene: TRBV19

CDR3 DNA: TGTGCCTGGAGTGATAAAGGGCTAACCCAGGGGGGCTACACCTTC
CDR3 protein: CAWSDKGLTQGGYTF
clone size: -
D gene: -
J gene: TRBJ1-2
V gene: TRBV30

CDR3 DNA: TGTGCCAGCAGTGTGGGATTGGGGGATTCCGGGGAGCTGTTTTTT
CDR3 protein: CASSVGLGDSGELFF
clone size: -
D gene: -
J gene: TRBJ2-2
V gene: TRBV6-4

CDR3 DNA: TGCAGTGCTAGTGGCGGGTACCGAGATGAAGCTTTCTTT
CDR3 protein: CSASGGYRDEAFF
clone size: -
D gene: -
J gene: TRBJ1-1
V gene: TRBV20-1

CDR3 DNA: TGTGCCAGCAGCCCGGGACAGGGGGGCATTCAGTACTTC
CDR3 protein: CASSPGQGGIQYF
clone size: -
D gene: TRBD1
J gene: TRBJ2-4
V gene: TRBV5-4

CDR3 DNA: TGTGCCAGCAGTGAGGAAAGAGTGGATACGCAGTATTTT
CDR3 protein: CASSEERVDTQYF
clone size: -
D gene: -
J gene: TRBJ2-3
V gene: TRBV25-1

CDR3 DNA: TGTGCCAGCAGCTTGGTGGCGGTGAAAGAGACCCAGTACTTC
CDR3 protein: CASSLVAVKETQYF
clone size: -
D gene: -
J gene: TRBJ2-5
V gene: TRBV5-6

CDR3 DNA: TGTGCCAGCACTGCTGCAAGCTCCTACAATGAGCAGTTCTTC
CDR3 protein: CASTAASSYNEQFF
clone size: -
D gene: -
J gene: TRBJ2-1
V gene: TRBV2

CDR3 DNA: TGCGCCACGGGACATCGCCCTGTTCTACTTACAATGACGAGGTTCTTC
CDR3 protein: CATGHRPVLLTMTRFF
clone size: -
D gene: -
J gene: TRBJ2-1
V gene: TRBV10-1

CDR3 DNA: TGTGCCAGCAGTCCAGTAGGGAACCAAGAGACCCAGTACTTC
CDR3 protein: CASSPVGNQETQYF
clone size: -
D gene: -
J gene: TRBJ2-5
V gene: TRBV28

CDR3 DNA: TGTGCCAGCAGTATGAGTAACAATCAGCCCCAGCATTTT
CDR3 protein: CASSMSNNQPQHF
clone size: -
D gene: -
J gene: TRBJ1-5
V gene: TRBV11-2

CDR3 DNA: TGTGCCAGCAGCCCGGGACAGGGTGGTCAGCCCCAGCATTTT
CDR3 protein: CASSPGQGGQPQHF
clone size: -
D gene: -
J gene: TRBJ1-5
V gene: TRBV12-1

CDR3 DNA: TGTGCCAGCAGCCAAGAAAGGTCTGCCGGCTATAGCAATCAGCCCCAGCATTTT
CDR3 protein: CASSQERSAGYSNQPQHF
clone size: -
D gene: -
J gene: TRBJ1-5
V gene: TRBV4-2

CDR3 DNA: TGTGCCAGCTCATCACAAAGCGGGGATCAAGAGACCCAGTACTTC
CDR3 protein: CASSSQSGDQETQYF
clone size: once
D gene: TRBD2
J gene: TRBJ2-5
V gene: TRBV18

CDR3 DNA: TGTGCCAGCAGTTTAGGGGTGGCTCCAGGCCCGAACACCGGGGAGCTGTTTTTT
CDR3 protein: CASSLGVAPGPNTGELFF
clone size: -
D gene: -
J gene: TRBJ2-2
V gene: TRBV27

CDR3 DNA: TGTGCCAGCAGCACCCAGTCGACAGGGGACACTGAAGCTTTCTTT
CDR3 protein: CASSTQSTGDTEAFF
clone size: -
D gene: TRBD1
J gene: TRBJ1-1
V gene: TRBV7-2

CDR3 DNA: TGTGCCAGCAGCCTGGGACAGGGTTTGAGCGGCACAGATACGCAGTATTTT
CDR3 protein: CASSLGQGLSGTDTQYF
clone size: -
D gene: TRBD1
J gene: TRBJ2-3
V gene: TRBV4-2

CDR3 DNA: TGTGCCAGCAGCTTAGTAGTCGGGGGGTACAATGAGCAGTTCTTC
CDR3 protein: CASSLVVGGYNEQFF
clone size: -
D gene: TRBD2
J gene: TRBJ2-1
V gene: TRBV7-6

CDR3 DNA: TGCGCCAGCAGCTTGGCCCCTGGGACTAGAAGCGATCAGAATGAGCAGTTCTTC
CDR3 protein: CASSLAPGTRSDQNEQFF
clone size: -
D gene: TRBD2
J gene: TRBJ2-1
V gene: TRBV5-1

CDR3 DNA: TGCGCCAGCAGCCTGCGGGCAGCGGGGGGGGAAAAACTGTTTTTT
CDR3 protein: CASSLRAAGGEKLFF
clone size: -
D gene: -
J gene: TRBJ1-4
V gene: TRBV5-1

CDR3 DNA: TGTGCCAGCAGCTTACGGGGTAATGGCAATCAGCCCCAGCATTTT
CDR3 protein: CASSLRGNGNQPQHF
clone size: -
D gene: -
J gene: TRBJ1-5
V gene: TRBV7-9

CDR3 DNA: TGTGCCAGCAGCTTAATGCTCAACTATGGCTACACCTTC
CDR3 protein: CASSLMLNYGYTF
clone size: -
D gene: -
J gene: TRBJ1-2
V gene: TRBV7-9

CDR3 DNA: TGTGCCAGCAGCTTAGGAAGCTCTGGAAACACCATATATTTT
CDR3 protein: CASSLGSSGNTIYF
clone size: -
D gene: -
J gene: TRBJ1-3
V gene: TRBV7-2

CDR3 DNA: TGTGCCAGCAGTTCAATGAACACTGAAGCTTTCTTT
CDR3 protein: CASSSMNTEAFF
clone size: -
D gene: -
J gene: TRBJ1-1
V gene: TRBV28